The source of this TCR beta chain is a study of blood T cell repertoires in COVID-19. Study overall: Whether acute or convalescent, the COVID-19 samples came from the United States, Italy and Spain. T cells, B-cell-depleted T cells, or PBMCs provided the cDNA or gDNA that served as material.

The assay was immunoSEQ multiplex PCR, and TCRdb's table has in-frame clones only and misses some. The repertoire holds approximately 150,000 clones, approximately 84% seen once, with around 4.8% in the top ten. CDR1 and CDR2 from the germline V gene are LNHNV and YYDKDF (reference sequence). Trimming removed 6 bases from V and 5 bases from J, with 13 bases in between. The CDR3 covers 14 residues. The rearrangement links TRBV15 to TRBJ1-4, with D possibly matching TRBD1 (5 bases). This clonotype was sampled from a human donor in a cohort sampled during active COVID-19. Material for sequencing was peripheral blood. CDR3 residues: CATRNGGGNEKLFF. CDR3 DNA: TGTGCCACCAGGAACGGGGGAGGCAATGAAAAACTGTTTTTT.